This TCR beta chain originates from a study of T cell responses to AZD1222 COVID-19 vaccine. Notes on this clone: Antigen: not known.

Here immunoSEQ multiplex PCR was the method, and the copy in TCRdb shows in-frame clones only, minus some. The data contain about 130,000 clones, more than 70% of them singletons. General study points: Spike-specific TCR breadth and depth both grew after two AZD1222 doses. Baseline testing showed seropositivity in only a handful of AZD1222 recipients.

CDR1 and CDR2 from the germline V gene are SGHAT and FQNNGV. The CDR3 has 14 amino acids. V gave up 4 bases and J gave up 2 bases, with 10 bases separating them. The chain carries TRBV11-2 and TRBJ2-3; no reliable D call. Source: peripheral blood, taken on day 0 of AZD1222 vaccination. The receptor was derived from an adult in good health. The CDR3 loop is CASSYSIDTDTQYF. The CDR3 DNA sequence: TGTGCCAGCAGCTACTCGATTGACACAGATACGCAGTATTTT.